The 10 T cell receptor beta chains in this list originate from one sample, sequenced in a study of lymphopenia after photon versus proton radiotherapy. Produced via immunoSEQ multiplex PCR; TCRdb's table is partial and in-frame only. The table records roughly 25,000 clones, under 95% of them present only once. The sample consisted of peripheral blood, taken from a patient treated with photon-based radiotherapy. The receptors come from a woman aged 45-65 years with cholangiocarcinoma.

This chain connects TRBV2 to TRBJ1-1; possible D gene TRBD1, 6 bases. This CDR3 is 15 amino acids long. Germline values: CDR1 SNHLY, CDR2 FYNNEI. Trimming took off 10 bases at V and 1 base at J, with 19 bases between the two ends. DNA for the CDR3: TGTGCCACCACAGCCCAGGGGTTTGGGAACACTGAAGCTTTCTTT. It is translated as CATTAQGFGNTEAFF.

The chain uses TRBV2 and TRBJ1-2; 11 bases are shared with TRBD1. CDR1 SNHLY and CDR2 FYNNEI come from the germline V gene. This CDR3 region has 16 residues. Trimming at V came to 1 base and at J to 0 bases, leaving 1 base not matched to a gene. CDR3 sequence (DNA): TGTGCCAGCAGTGAAGAGGGACAGGGGGCTAACTATGGCTACACCTTC. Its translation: CASSEEGQGANYGYTF.

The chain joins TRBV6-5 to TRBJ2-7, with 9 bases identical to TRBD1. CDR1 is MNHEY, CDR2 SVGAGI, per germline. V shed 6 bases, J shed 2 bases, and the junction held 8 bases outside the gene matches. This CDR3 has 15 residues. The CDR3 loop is CASSAQDRGTYEQYF. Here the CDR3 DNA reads TGTGCCAGCAGCGCCCAGGACAGGGGTACCTACGAGCAGTACTTC.

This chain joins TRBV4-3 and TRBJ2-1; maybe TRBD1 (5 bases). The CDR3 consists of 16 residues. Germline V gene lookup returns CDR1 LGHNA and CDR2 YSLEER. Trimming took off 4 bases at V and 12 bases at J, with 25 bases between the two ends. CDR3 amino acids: CASSPDRDYGHYGQFF. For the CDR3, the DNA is TGCGCCAGCAGCCCCGACAGAGATTATGGGCATTACGGGCAGTTCTTC.

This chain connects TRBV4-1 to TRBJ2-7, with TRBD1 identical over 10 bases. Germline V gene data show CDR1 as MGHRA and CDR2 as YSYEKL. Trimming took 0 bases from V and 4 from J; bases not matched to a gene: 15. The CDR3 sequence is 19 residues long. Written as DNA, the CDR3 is TGCGCCAGCAGCCAAGATCCCGGGACAGGGGACCCCCGGGATTACGAGCAGTACTTC. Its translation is CASSQDPGTGDPRDYEQYF.

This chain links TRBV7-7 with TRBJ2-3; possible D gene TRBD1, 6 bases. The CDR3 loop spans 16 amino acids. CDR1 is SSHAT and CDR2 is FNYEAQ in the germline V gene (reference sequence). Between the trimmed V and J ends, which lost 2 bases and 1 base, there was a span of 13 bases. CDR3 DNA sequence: TGTGCCAGCAGCTTACGAGGGCCAGGGGGCACAGATACGCAGTATTTT. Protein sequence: CASSLRGPGGTDTQYF.

The CDR3 DNA follows: TGTGCCAGCAGTTACACAGGGGGGGGAAACACCATATATTTT. Its protein product is CASSYTGGGNTIYF. The chain uses TRBV2 and TRBJ1-3; TRBD1 agrees at 8 bases. V was clipped by 5 bases and J by 4 bases; unmatched bases: 4. The CDR3 has 14 amino acids. CDR1 is SNHLY and CDR2 is FYNNEI in the germline V gene.

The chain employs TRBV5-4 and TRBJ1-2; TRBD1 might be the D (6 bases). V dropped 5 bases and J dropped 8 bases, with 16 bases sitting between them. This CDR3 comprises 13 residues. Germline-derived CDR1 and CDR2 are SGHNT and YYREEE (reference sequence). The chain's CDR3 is CASREDGGRGYTF. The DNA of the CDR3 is TGTGCCAGCAGAGAGGACGGGGGCAGGGGCTACACCTTC.

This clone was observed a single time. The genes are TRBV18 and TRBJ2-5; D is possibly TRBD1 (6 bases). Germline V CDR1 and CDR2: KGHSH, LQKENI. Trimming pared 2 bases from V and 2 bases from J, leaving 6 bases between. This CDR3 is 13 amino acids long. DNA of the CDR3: TGTGCCAGCTCACCAGGACAGCAAGAGACCCAGTACTTC. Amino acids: CASSPGQQETQYF.

The CDR3 sequence is CASSLAGAAGTEAFF. The CDR3 DNA reads as TGTGCCAGCAGCTTGGCGGGGGCCGCGGGCACTGAAGCTTTCTTT. The chain uses TRBV7-9 and TRBJ1-1; a weak D match, TRBD1 (6 bases). The CDR3 covers 15 residues. Germline values: CDR1 SEHNR, CDR2 FQNEAQ (reference sequence). Trimming pared 3 bases from V and 4 bases from J, leaving 15 bases between.